The 30 T cell receptor beta chains listed next were all sequenced from one sample in a study of identical twins. TCRdb reprocessed the 5' RACE reads with MiXCR, giving one entry per CDR3 protein. Altogether nearly 650,000 distinct CDR3 sequences are present, about 7% being singletons, with the ten largest covering about 1.5%. These same data were also listed under a study on yellow fever vaccine responses in identical twins.

The sample taken for sequencing was PBMCs. These receptor sequences come from a woman in her late teens or twenties in good health.

This clonotype has ten or more counts. V and J are TRBV15 and TRBJ1-4; 12 bases align to TRBD1. The J segment lost 8 bases and the V segment lost 5 bases, leaving 3 bases of the junction unmatched. This CDR3 contains 14 residues. The V gene's germline CDR1 is LNHNV and CDR2 YYDKDF (reference sequence). CDR3 sequence: CATSPGTGGEKLFF. In nucleotides, the CDR3 is TGTGCCACCAGCCCCGGGACAGGGGGCGAAAAACTGTTTTTT. Complete variable domain (other parts from reference TRBV15 and TRBJ1-4): DAMVIQNPRYQVTQFGKPVTLSCSQTLNHNVMYWYQQKSSQAPKLLFHYYDKDFNNEADTPDNFQSRRPNTSFCFLDIRSPGLGDTAMYLCATSPGTGGEKLFFGSGTQLSVL.

This clonotype has a count of ten or more. The chain recombines TRBV20-1 with TRBJ2-1; 7 nucleotides align to TRBD1. The CDR3 runs 15 residues. J gave up 0 bases and V 4 bases, and 6 bases lay outside the gene matches. The V gene's germline CDR1 is DFQATT and CDR2 SNEGSKA (reference sequence). The CDR3 loop reads CSAMRDSSSYNEQFF. DNA of the CDR3: TGCAGTGCTATGAGGGACAGCAGCTCCTACAATGAGCAGTTCTTC.

This clonotype appeared a few times. The chain couples TRBV20-1 to TRBJ1-3; no definite D call. The CDR3 consists of 12 residues. Trimming took off 6 bases at V and 6 bases at J, with 12 bases between the two ends. Germline CDR1 reads DFQATT; CDR2 reads SNEGSKA (reference sequence). The CDR3: CSAVISANTIYF. The CDR3 DNA follows: TGCAGTGCCGTTATCTCGGCAAACACCATATATTTT.

The rearrangement links TRBV2 to TRBJ2-1; perhaps TRBD2 as D (5 bases). The CDR3 sequence is 13 residues long. The ends were cut back, 7 bases at V and 4 bases at J, with 11 bases in the middle. Germline V gives CDR1 SNHLY, CDR2 FYNNEI. In DNA form, the CDR3 reads TGTGCCAGCAACGGAGGTCATTACAATGAGCAGTTCTTC. Protein sequence: CASNGGHYNEQFF.

V gene TRBV27 combines with J gene TRBJ2-3, with D tentatively TRBD1 or TRBD2 (5 bases each). Germline CDR1 and CDR2: MNHEY and SMNVEV (reference sequence). V was pared by 3 bases and J by 6 bases, with 10 bases between. This CDR3 region has 13 residues. In DNA, the CDR3 is TGTGCCAGCAGTTTGGAAGAGGGGGATACGCAGTATTTT. Its translation: CASSLEEGDTQYF.

This clonotype was observed many times. This chain uses TRBV7-9 with TRBJ2-3; D call uncertain. There are 13 residues in the CDR3. CDR1 is SEHNR, CDR2 FQNEAQ, per germline (reference sequence). Trimming shortened V by 4 bases and J by 2 bases, and 7 bases separated the two germline ends. The CDR3: CASSSTATDTQYF. CDR3 DNA: TGTGCCAGCAGCTCCACCGCCACAGATACGCAGTATTTT.

This clonotype was counted between two and nine times. This chain uses TRBV5-1 with TRBJ1-1; D may be TRBD1 (5 bases). Per germline, CDR1 SGHRS and CDR2 YFSETQ. The CDR3 has 14 residues. V was trimmed by 5 bases and J by 3 bases, leaving 14 bases between them. Here the CDR3 reads CASSPYLGDTEAFF. CDR3 nucleotides: TGCGCCAGCAGTCCCTATTTGGGGGACACTGAAGCTTTCTTT.

The chain links TRBV25-1 to TRBJ2-5, with a possible D match to TRBD2 (6 bases). CDR3 size: 20 residues. CDR1 and CDR2 (germline): MGHDK, SYGVNS. V was shortened by 2 bases and J by 2 bases, with 27 bases between the two germline ends. CDR3 loop: CASSERGGLALAHKQETQYF. The CDR3, as DNA: TGTGCCAGCAGTGAAAGAGGAGGGCTAGCCCTAGCTCATAAACAAGAGACCCAGTACTTC.

The chain joins TRBV16 to TRBJ2-7, with unresolved D. Deletions cut 2 bases from V and 4 bases from J, with 12 bases between. The CDR3 consists of 14 residues. Looked up from germline, CDR1 is KGHSY and CDR2 is FQNENV. DNA of the CDR3: TGTGCCAGCAGCCAACAGGCTGGTGAATACGAGCAGTACGTC. It codes for CASSQQAGEYEQYV.

This clonotype has just a few counts. V usage is TRBV6-5 and J usage is TRBJ2-6; a weak D match, TRBD1 (6 bases). V gave up 4 bases and J gave up 11 bases, with 15 bases separating them. The CDR3 covers 14 residues. Germline CDR1 is MNHEY and CDR2 is SVGAGI. The CDR3 region is CASSFGAGADVLTF. CDR3 DNA sequence: TGTGCCAGCAGTTTCGGGGCAGGGGCGGACGTCCTGACTTTC.

The chain links TRBV14 to TRBJ2-2, with D perhaps TRBD1 (6 bases). Germline-derived CDR1 and CDR2 are SGHDN and FVKESK. The CDR3 has 15 amino acids. V shed 8 bases and J shed 0 bases, with 13 bases lying between them. The CDR3 DNA reads TGTGCCAGCCGTCGGACAGATTCGAACACCGGGGAGCTGTTTTTT. As protein: CASRRTDSNTGELFF.

The rearrangement uses TRBV28 and TRBJ2-7; a weak D match, TRBD2 (6 bases). CDR1 is MDHEN, CDR2 SYDVKM, per germline. The germline V and J ends were trimmed by 1 base and 0 bases, with 7 bases remaining between them. The CDR3 is made up of 14 amino acids. CDR3 sequence (DNA): TGTGCCAGCAGTTTATTCGGGAGCTCCTACGAGCAGTACTTC. It specifies CASSLFGSSYEQYF. The full variable domain, its missing parts supplied by reference TRBV28 and TRBJ2-7, is DVKVTQSSRYLVKRTGEKVFLECVQDMDHENMFWYRQDPGLGLRLIYFSYDVKMKEKGDIPEGYSVSREKKERFSLILESASTNQTSMYLCASSLFGSSYEQYFGPGTRLTVT.

This clonotype has a handful of counts. V gene TRBV18 combines with J gene TRBJ2-7; 7 bases map to TRBD1. From germline, CDR1 is KGHSH and CDR2 LQKENI. CDR3 length equals 11 residues. The CDR3 region is CASSPGTELYV. CDR3 coding DNA: TGTGCCAGCTCACCAGGGACAGAGCTCTATGTC.

The chain links TRBV7-9 to TRBJ1-3; no clear D gene. Germline V gives CDR1 SEHNR, CDR2 FQNEAQ (reference sequence). This CDR3 spans 16 amino acids. Between the trimmed V and J ends, which lost 1 base and 9 bases, there was a span of 19 bases. The CDR3 reads CASSLGYRAESATIYF. CDR3 nucleotides: TGTGCCAGCAGCTTAGGATATCGCGCGGAGAGTGCCACCATATATTTT.

This clonotype has at least ten counts. V gene TRBV29-1 combines with J gene TRBJ2-2; D could derive from TRBD1 or TRBD2 (5 bases each). This CDR3 spans 15 amino acids. With 4 bases removed from V and 0 bases from J, the gap between germline ends came to 12 bases. Germline-derived CDR1 and CDR2 are SQVTM and ANQGSEA. The DNA for the CDR3 is TGCAGCGTTGGGTTAGGGGACGCGAACACCGGGGAGCTGTTTTTT. The encoded protein is CSVGLGDANTGELFF.

This clonotype was counted between two and nine times. As DNA, the CDR3 is TGCAGTGCTAGAAACGACGTCGGGGGGGAGACCCAGTACTTC. Translated: CSARNDVGGETQYF. The chain couples TRBV20-1 to TRBJ2-5; 7 nucleotides match TRBD2. J lost 5 bases, V lost 2 bases, and 8 bases had no gene match. The CDR3 has 14 amino acids. Looked up from germline, CDR1 is DFQATT and CDR2 is SNEGSKA (reference sequence).

The table lists this clonotype with many counts. The chain has TRBV12-3 or TRBV12-4 and TRBJ2-1; D unresolved. The CDR3 runs 12 residues. V was pared by 6 bases and J by 6 bases, with 9 bases between. The CDR3 sequence: CASSQTVNEQFF. CDR3 in DNA: TGTGCCAGCAGCCAGACCGTCAATGAGCAGTTCTTC.

The chain recombines TRBV13 with TRBJ2-3, with D possibly being TRBD1 or TRBD2 (5 bases each). Germline values: CDR1 PRHDT, CDR2 FYEKMQ (reference sequence). CDR3 length: 16 residues. Trimming shortened V by 5 bases and J by 1 base, and 16 bases separated the two germline ends. The CDR3, as DNA: TGTGCCAGCAGCCCCCCGGGACGGCCACGCACAGATACGCAGTATTTT. Amino acids: CASSPPGRPRTDTQYF.

J is TRBJ2-1 and V is TRBV29-1; D not certain. This CDR3 comprises 13 residues. Germline V gene sequence: CDR1 SQVTM, CDR2 ANQGSEA. V lost 3 bases, J lost 0 bases, and 6 bases lay in between. The CDR3 spells CSVDPDSYNEQFF. CDR3 DNA sequence: TGCAGCGTTGATCCCGACTCCTACAATGAGCAGTTCTTC.

This clonotype was observed many times. The CDR3 loop reads CATSRDETGNSNQPQHF. The CDR3 DNA follows: TGTGCCACCAGCAGAGATGAAACAGGGAATAGCAATCAGCCCCAGCATTTT. The chain is built from TRBV15 and TRBJ1-5, with TRBD1 as a possible D gene (6 bases). Germline V gene sequence: CDR1 LNHNV, CDR2 YYDKDF (reference sequence). The germline V and J ends were trimmed by 0 bases and 0 bases, with 12 bases remaining between them. The CDR3 has 17 amino acids.

This clonotype appeared a few times. The chain couples TRBV4-1 to TRBJ2-7; TRBD1 agrees at 9 bases. The CDR3 runs to 15 residues. V was pared by 1 base and J by 4 bases, with 5 bases of the junction left unmatched. Germline CDR1 reads MGHRA; CDR2 reads YSYEKL. This CDR3 reads CASSQAPGQGYEQYF. In DNA form, the CDR3 reads TGCGCCAGCAGCCAAGCCCCGGGACAGGGATACGAGCAGTACTTC.

The chain carries TRBV7-9 and TRBJ1-6, with 7 nucleotides matching TRBD1. The germline CDR1 and CDR2 sequences are SEHNR and FQNEAQ (reference sequence). Losses at the gene ends were 5 bases for V and 5 bases for J; bases not matched to a gene: 9. The CDR3 has 16 residues. The CDR3 region has the DNA TGTGCCAGCAGCCTCGACAGGGCTGGGGATAATTCACCCCTCCACTTT. Translated: CASSLDRAGDNSPLHF.

This chain uses TRBV24-1 with TRBJ2-3; the D gene is possibly TRBD2 (7 bases). V gave up 3 bases and J gave up 6 bases, with 18 bases separating them. CDR1 and CDR2 (germline): KGHDR, SFDVKD. This CDR3 has 16 amino acids. CDR3 nucleotide sequence: TGTGCCACCAGTGATCCACGTTTCGGGGGGCCTGATACGCAGTATTTT. It encodes CATSDPRFGGPDTQYF.

This chain uses TRBV19 with TRBJ1-1; D is unclear. Germline values: CDR1 LNHDA, CDR2 SQIVND (reference sequence). V was cut by 5 bases and J by 1 base, with 11 bases left in between. CDR3 length: 14 amino acids. The CDR3 loop is CASSAVGPNTEAFF. Written as DNA, the CDR3 is TGTGCCAGTAGTGCCGTGGGTCCGAACACTGAAGCTTTCTTT.

The V call is TRBV6-1, the J call TRBJ1-6; D is unresolved. The V end lost 3 bases, the J end lost 10 bases, and 13 bases lay between the germline ends. Germline V CDR1 and CDR2: MNHNS, SASEGT. The CDR3 sequence is 14 residues long. CDR3 protein: CASSDGQSNSPLHF. The CDR3 nucleotides read TGTGCCAGCAGTGATGGGCAGTCCAACTCACCCCTCCACTTT.

This clonotype was seen more than once but under ten times. V and J are TRBV20-1 and TRBJ2-3; 7 nucleotides match TRBD1. V shed 0 bases, J shed 4 bases, and the junction held 4 bases outside the gene matches. Per germline, CDR1 DFQATT and CDR2 SNEGSKA (reference sequence). The CDR3 totals 14 residues. This CDR3 reads CSAREAGGPDTQYF. The CDR3 coding sequence is TGCAGTGCTAGAGAGGCAGGGGGACCAGATACGCAGTATTTT.

This clonotype was detected ten times or more. This chain joins TRBV5-1 and TRBJ2-3; 7 nucleotides match TRBD2. The V gene end was trimmed by 0 bases and the J gene end by 3 bases; junction bases not matched to a gene: 4. The V gene's germline CDR1 is SGHRS and CDR2 YFSETQ. The length of the CDR3 is 15 residues. The DNA for the CDR3 is TGCGCCAGCAGCTTGGTATGGGAGGGGACAGATACGCAGTATTTT. The encoded protein is CASSLVWEGTDTQYF.

This clonotype was observed a handful of times. The chain is built from TRBV7-9 and TRBJ2-6; D remains unclear. Trimming shortened V by 7 bases and J by 2 bases, and 15 bases separated the two germline ends. Germline values: CDR1 SEHNR, CDR2 FQNEAQ (reference sequence). This CDR3 is 16 amino acids long. CDR3 residues: CASTITLGTGANVLTF. The CDR3 bases are TGTGCCAGCACCATTACACTCGGAACTGGGGCCAACGTCCTGACTTTC.

In its sample, this clonotype was seen a few times. The CDR3 loop reads CASSSIQGAFYGYTF. The CDR3 DNA is TGTGCCAGCAGCTCTATACAGGGGGCCTTCTATGGCTACACCTTC. The chain combines TRBV7-8 with TRBJ1-2; 9 nucleotides line up with TRBD1. Germline V CDR1 and CDR2: SGHVS, FQNEAQ. There are 15 residues in the CDR3. With 4 bases clipped from V and 4 bases from J, the junction kept 7 bases outside the gene matches.

This clonotype was detected many times. The chain combines TRBV12-3 or TRBV12-4 with TRBJ2-5; 7 nucleotides align to TRBD2. This CDR3 comprises 16 residues. The ends lost 2 bases at V and 1 base at J; junction bases unmatched: 7. In nucleotides, the CDR3 is TGTGCCAGCAGTTTATTTGGGCGGGAGATCCAAGAGACCCAGTACTTC. It codes for CASSLFGREIQETQYF.